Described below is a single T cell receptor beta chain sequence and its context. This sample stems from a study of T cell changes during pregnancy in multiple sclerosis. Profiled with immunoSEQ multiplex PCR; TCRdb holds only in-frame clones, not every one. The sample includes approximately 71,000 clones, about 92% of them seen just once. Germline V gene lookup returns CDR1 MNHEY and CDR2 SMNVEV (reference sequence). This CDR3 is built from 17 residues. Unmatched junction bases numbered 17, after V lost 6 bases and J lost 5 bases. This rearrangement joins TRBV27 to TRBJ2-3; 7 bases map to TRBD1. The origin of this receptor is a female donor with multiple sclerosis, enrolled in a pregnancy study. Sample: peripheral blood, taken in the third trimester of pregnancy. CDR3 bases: TGTGCCAGCAGCCCCCTAGGGGCAGGGGGAACTAGAGATACGCAGTATTTT. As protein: CASSPLGAGGTRDTQYF.